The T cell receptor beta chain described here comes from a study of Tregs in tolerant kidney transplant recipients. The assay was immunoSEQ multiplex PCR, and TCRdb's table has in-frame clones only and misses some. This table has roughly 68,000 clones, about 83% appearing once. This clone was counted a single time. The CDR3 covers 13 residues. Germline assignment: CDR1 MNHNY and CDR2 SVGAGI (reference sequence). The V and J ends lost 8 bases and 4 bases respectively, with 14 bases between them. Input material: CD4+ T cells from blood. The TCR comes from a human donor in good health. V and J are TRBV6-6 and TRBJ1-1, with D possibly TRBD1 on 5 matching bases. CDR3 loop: CASRRDGGTEAFF. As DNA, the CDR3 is TGTGCCAGCCGCCGGGATGGGGGCACTGAAGCTTTCTTT.